This T cell receptor beta chain was sequenced during a study of cytomegalovirus exposure and HLA in healthy donors. Germline V gene sequence: CDR1 SGHAT, CDR2 FQNNGV. The CDR3 is 16 amino acids. The study ran its PCR with 60 Vbeta and 13 Jbeta primers. Assay: immunoSEQ multiplex PCR; the TCRdb copy retains only in-frame clones and omits some. This sample has some 130,000 clones, with roughly 63% found just once. This chain uses TRBV11-2 with TRBJ2-5; a possible D gene is TRBD2 (5 bases). The last part of the DNA fits TRBJ2-7 better; the J call may be wrong. This receptor was taken from a man aged 25 to 40 in good health and CMV-seropositive. The sequencing input was PBMCs. In nucleotides, the CDR3 is TGTGCCAGCAGCTTCTTTAGGGAAGCGGAATACTACGAGCAGTACTTC. Its translation: CASSFFREAEYYEQYF.